Shown below are 7 T cell receptor beta chains from a single sample sequenced in a study of CD8 T cells in ankylosing spondylitis. TCRdb used MiXCR to reprocess the 5' RACE reads, holding one entry per CDR3 protein. The sample has tens of thousands of distinct CDR3 sequences; roughly 2.5% are singletons. The sample comprised blood, either unsorted or a sorted T cell fraction (not recorded which). The source is a male donor with ankylosing spondylitis or in good health (not recorded which).

This clonotype was observed many times. This chain uses TRBV9 with TRBJ2-1; 11 nucleotides align to TRBD2. The ends lost 0 bases at V and 4 bases at J; junction bases unmatched: 9. CDR1 is SGDLS and CDR2 is YYNGEE in the germline V gene. CDR3 size: 18 residues. Written as DNA, the CDR3 is TGTGCCAGCAGCGTAGGGGGTACTAGCGGGGGCAGATACAATGAGCAGTTCTTC. Protein sequence: CASSVGGTSGGRYNEQFF.

This clonotype was seen at least ten times. This sequence joins TRBV9 and TRBJ1-1; 10 positions match TRBD1. This CDR3 is 16 amino acids long. CDR1 SGDLS and CDR2 YYNGEE come from the germline V gene. Trimming cost V 2 bases and J 6 bases; bases outside gene matches: 10. DNA for the CDR3: TGTGCCAGCAGCGTCTCGGGACAGGGGCCAATGGCTGAAGCTTTCTTT. Amino acids: CASSVSGQGPMAEAFF.

At least ten counts were recorded for this clonotype. The V and J genes are TRBV9 and TRBJ2-1; 7 positions match TRBD2. V shed 1 base and J 8 bases; nucleotides not matched to a gene: 9. Germline lookup yields CDR1 SGDLS and CDR2 YYNGEE. This CDR3 contains 15 residues. The CDR3 nucleotides are TGTGCCAGCAGCGTACGCGGACTAGTCATGCATGAGCAGTTCTTC. Protein product: CASSVRGLVMHEQFF.

By sample share, this clonotype is medium-sized. The chain is built from TRBV9 and TRBJ1-4, with D unclear. The germline V gene encodes CDR1 SGDLS and CDR2 YYNGEE. V lost 0 bases and J lost 6, with 18 bases in between. The CDR3 spans 17 residues. The CDR3 DNA reads TGTGCCAGCAGCGTAGCTACGGGAGGACGGAGTGATGAAAAACTGTTTTTT. Protein product: CASSVATGGRSDEKLFF.

This clonotype was observed at least ten times. J is TRBJ1-1 and V is TRBV9; weak D call: TRBD1 (6 bases). Germline lookup yields CDR1 SGDLS and CDR2 YYNGEE. Trimming stripped 3 bases from V and 0 bases from J, with 12 bases between. This CDR3 is 15 amino acids long. The CDR3 spells CASSALQGLNTEAFF. The CDR3, as DNA: TGTGCCAGCAGCGCCCTACAGGGTTTGAACACTGAAGCTTTCTTT.

This clonotype was detected many times. The rearrangement joins TRBV9 to TRBJ2-5, with D unclear. The germline V and J ends were trimmed by 4 bases and 0 bases, with 10 bases remaining between them. Per germline, CDR1 SGDLS and CDR2 YYNGEE. This CDR3 is 14 amino acids long. The CDR3: CASSPGTHQETQYF. Here the CDR3 DNA reads TGTGCCAGCAGCCCAGGAACCCACCAAGAGACCCAGTACTTC.

This clonotype has at least ten counts. The rearrangement uses TRBV9 and TRBJ2-4; D may be TRBD2 (6 bases). The CDR3 extends over 16 amino acids. The V and J ends lost 4 bases and 4 bases respectively, with 18 bases between them. Germline CDR1 reads SGDLS; CDR2 reads YYNGEE. The CDR3 protein is CASSTDGGTVKNIQYF. The DNA of the CDR3 is TGTGCCAGCAGCACCGATGGCGGGACGGTAAAAAACATTCAGTACTTC. The full variable domain, with the rest looked up from reference TRBV9 and TRBJ2-4, is DSGVTQTPKHLITATGQRVTLRCSPRSGDLSVYWYQQSLDQGLQFLIQYYNGEERAKGNILERFSAQQFPDLHSELNLSSLELGDSALYFCASSTDGGTVKNIQYFGAGTRLSVL.